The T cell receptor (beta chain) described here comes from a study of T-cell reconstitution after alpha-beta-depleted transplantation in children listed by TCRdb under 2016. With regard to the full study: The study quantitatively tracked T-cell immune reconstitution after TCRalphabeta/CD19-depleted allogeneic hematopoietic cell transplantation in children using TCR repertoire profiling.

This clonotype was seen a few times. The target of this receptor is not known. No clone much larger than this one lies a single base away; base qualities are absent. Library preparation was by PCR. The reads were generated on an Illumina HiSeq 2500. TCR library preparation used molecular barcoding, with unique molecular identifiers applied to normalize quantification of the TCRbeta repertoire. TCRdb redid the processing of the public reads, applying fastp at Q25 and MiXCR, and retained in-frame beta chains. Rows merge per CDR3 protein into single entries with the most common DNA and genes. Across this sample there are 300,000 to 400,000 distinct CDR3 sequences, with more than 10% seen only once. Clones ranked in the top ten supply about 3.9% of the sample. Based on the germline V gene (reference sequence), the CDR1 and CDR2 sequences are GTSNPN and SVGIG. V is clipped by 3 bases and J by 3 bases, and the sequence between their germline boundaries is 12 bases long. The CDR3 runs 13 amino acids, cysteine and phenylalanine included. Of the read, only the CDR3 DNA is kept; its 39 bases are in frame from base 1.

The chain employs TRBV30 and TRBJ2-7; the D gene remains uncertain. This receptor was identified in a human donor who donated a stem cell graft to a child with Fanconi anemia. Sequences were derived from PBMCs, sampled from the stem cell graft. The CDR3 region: CAWSLGRYYEQYF. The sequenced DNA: TGTGCCTGGAGCCTGGGCAGGTACTACGAGCAGTACTTC.